The 5 T cell receptor beta chains below were found in one sample sequenced in a study of blood T cell repertoires in COVID-19. TCRdb keeps only in-frame clones here, not all; method: immunoSEQ multiplex PCR. The sample has roughly 86,000 clones; over 80% are singletons. What was sequenced was peripheral blood. The receptors come from a man aged 50 or older with acute or convalescent COVID-19.

Of note for this clone: A read error may account for a junction end that differs from germline. This chain joins TRBV12-3 or TRBV12-4 and TRBJ2-5; D is uncertain. The CDR3 contains 13 residues. The CDR3 nucleotides read TGTGCCAGCAGGTTAGAACAGCAAGAGACCCAGTACTTC. It is translated as CASRLEQQETQYF.

This clone was found once. The chain recombines TRBV7-9 with TRBJ1-1; D not resolved. CDR1 is SEHNR, CDR2 FQNEAQ, per germline (reference sequence). The CDR3 runs to 12 residues. The V end was cut by 5 bases, the J end by 11 bases, with 15 bases between. The CDR3 here is CASSQSNDGAFF. CDR3 nucleotides: TGTGCCAGCAGCCAATCTAACGACGGGGCTTTCTTT.

The chain has TRBV19 and TRBJ1-3, with D perhaps TRBD1 (6 bases). The V gene lost 8 bases and the J gene lost 4 bases, with 12 bases spanning the gap. Germline V gene data show CDR1 as LNHDA and CDR2 as SQIVND (reference sequence). This CDR3 contains 13 residues. In DNA form, the CDR3 reads TGTGCCAGTCGCAGGACAGCCGGAAACACCATATATTTT. It encodes CASRRTAGNTIYF.

This rearrangement joins TRBV11-1 to TRBJ2-7; a possible D gene is TRBD1 (6 bases). Germline V gives CDR1 SGHAT, CDR2 FQDESV (reference sequence). The germline V and J ends were trimmed by 5 bases and 2 bases, with 13 bases remaining between them. This CDR3 spans 14 amino acids. CDR3 residues: CASSKGGQTYEQYF. CDR3 DNA: TGTGCCAGCAGCAAAGGCGGACAGACCTACGAGCAGTACTTC.

The rearrangement links TRBV19 to TRBJ1-1; D uncertain. Germline V gene sequence: CDR1 LNHDA, CDR2 SQIVND (reference sequence). Trimming left V 1 base short and J 4 bases short, with 16 bases between. The CDR3 is 16 amino acids. This chain's CDR3 is CASSIAGRSAFTEAFF. The CDR3 bases are TGTGCCAGTAGTATAGCGGGTCGTTCGGCGTTCACTGAAGCTTTCTTT.